Reported below is one T cell receptor (beta chain). The sample originates from a study of shared clonotypes between healthy human individuals. Researchers ran the assay at a deep level. Replicate PCRs for sorted subsets used 200 ng DNA; this equaled about 30,000 T cell genomes. This table comes from immunoSEQ multiplex PCR, and its TCRdb copy is limited to in-frame clones, with some not included. Of roughly 640,000 clones in the sample, 97% were seen once. Trimming cost V 1 base and J 4 bases, with 8 bases left between them. Per the germline V gene, CDR1 is ENHRY and CDR2 is SYGVKD. This CDR3 region has 13 residues.

The receptor's source is a woman between 25 and 40 years old in good health. This sequence joins TRBV10-3 and TRBJ2-7; D remains unclear. Sequencing was carried out using naive CD4+ T cells sorted from blood. Subset given: CD45RA+ positively selected. In DNA, the CDR3 is TGTGCCATCAGTGAGTACGAGTTTTACGAGCAGTACTTC. Translated, it gives CAISEYEFYEQYF.